These 31 T cell receptor beta chains share one sample of origin, sequenced in a study of T-cell memory formation after mild COVID-19. One entry per CDR3 protein, called by TCRdb with MiXCR from the 5' RACE reads. Of about 210,000 distinct CDR3 sequences in the sample, more than 25% were seen once. Sequenced: PBMCs or a T cell subset sorted from them (not recorded which). Receptors were obtained from an adult woman who had mild COVID-19 (a few samples of this study predate the infection). Cell type and time point are not known.

This rearrangement joins TRBV25-1 to TRBJ2-5; 8 positions agree with TRBD1. The CDR3 runs 15 residues. CDR1 is MGHDK and CDR2 is SYGVNS in the germline V gene. Trimming took 4 bases from V and 4 from J; bases not matched to a gene: 8. DNA for the CDR3: TGTGCCAGCAGTGCCTACCAGGGGGCAGGAGAGACCCAGTACTTC. This encodes CASSAYQGAGETQYF.

This chain joins TRBV6-2 or TRBV6-3 and TRBJ1-2; D call uncertain. This CDR3 has 10 amino acids. Germline CDR1 MNHEY, CDR2 SVGEGT. Trimming removed 8 bases from V and 7 bases from J, with 8 bases in between. CDR3 residues: CASGLFGYTF. CDR3 in DNA: TGTGCCAGCGGACTATTTGGCTACACCTTC.

This clonotype was observed a handful of times. The genes are TRBV3-1 and TRBJ2-1; 9 bases are a match to TRBD2. Germline CDR1 LGHDT, CDR2 YNNKEL (reference sequence). The V and J ends lost 4 bases and 2 bases, in that order; junction bases with no gene match: 3. This CDR3 contains 15 residues. In DNA, the CDR3 is TGTGCCAGCAGCCTTCGCGGGAGGGCCTACAATGAGCAGTTCTTC. Its translation: CASSLRGRAYNEQFF.

The chain is built from TRBV12-3 or TRBV12-4 and TRBJ2-1, with D maybe TRBD2 (5 bases). The CDR3 spans 13 residues. V lost 8 bases and J 8 bases, leaving 16 bases between the germline ends. In DNA form, the CDR3 reads TGTGCCAGCGACGGGGAACCCGGGTATGAGCAGTTCTTC. It codes for CASDGEPGYEQFF.

This clonotype was counted between two and nine times. V and J are TRBV3-1 and TRBJ2-6, with D possibly matching TRBD1 (6 bases). V was pared by 4 bases and J by 3 bases, with 16 bases between. The CDR3 sequence is 17 residues long. CDR1 and CDR2 from the germline V gene are LGHDT and YNNKEL (reference sequence). The CDR3, as DNA: TGTGCCAGCAGCCTTTCCACAGGGTATAGTGGGGCCAACGTCCTGACTTTC. Its translation: CASSLSTGYSGANVLTF.

The CDR3 loop is CASSFGGATGELFF. CDR3 nucleotides: TGTGCCAGCAGTTTTGGCGGAGCGACCGGGGAGCTGTTTTTT. V and J are TRBV12-3 or TRBV12-4 and TRBJ2-2, with D uncertain. The length of the CDR3 is 14 residues. Trimming stripped 3 bases from V and 5 bases from J, with 10 bases between.

This clonotype was observed many times. The J gene is TRBJ2-1, the V gene TRBV4-1; D tentatively fits TRBD1 or TRBD2 (6 bases each). Germline CDR1 reads MGHRA; CDR2 reads YSYEKL. The CDR3 sequence is 13 residues long. Deletions cut 4 bases from V and 5 bases from J, with 9 bases between. The CDR3 DNA sequence: TGCGCCAGCAGCCTGAGGGGGGACAATGAGCAGTTCTTC. Protein: CASSLRGDNEQFF.

This clonotype was counted only a few times. The chain links TRBV11-2 to TRBJ2-1; 10 nucleotides line up with TRBD2. There are 16 residues in the CDR3. The V gene's germline CDR1 is SGHAT and CDR2 FQNNGV. V was pared by 1 base and J by 3 bases, with 3 bases of the junction left unmatched. The CDR3 is CASSLGGTSVYNEQFF. The CDR3 bases are TGTGCCAGCAGCTTAGGAGGGACTAGCGTCTACAATGAGCAGTTCTTC.

This chain uses TRBV18 with TRBJ1-1; D is possibly TRBD1 (6 bases). The CDR3 totals 13 residues. Germline CDR1 is KGHSH and CDR2 is LQKENI. Trimming took 6 bases from V and 2 from J, leaving 10 bases between them. The CDR3 sequence is CASSGGANTEAFF. In DNA form, the CDR3 reads TGTGCCAGCTCGGGGGGGGCAAACACTGAAGCTTTCTTT.

Many counts were recorded for this clonotype. The CDR3 nucleotides read TGTGCCAGCACCCCCGCAGGGGTAGACGGTTCCTACGAGCAGTACTTC. Translation: CASTPAGVDGSYEQYF. V usage is TRBV7-9 and J usage is TRBJ2-7; D may be TRBD1 (6 bases). The germline gives CDR1 SEHNR, CDR2 FQNEAQ (reference sequence). The CDR3 length is 16 residues. Trimming removed 7 bases at V and 1 base at J, with 20 bases between.

There are a few counts of this clonotype. V and J are TRBV6-6 and TRBJ2-5; 11 bases are shared with TRBD1. CDR1 and CDR2 (germline): MNHNY, SVGAGI (reference sequence). V lost 5 bases and J lost 1; bases outside the gene matches: 9. The CDR3 runs to 17 residues. CDR3 in DNA: TGTGCCAGCAGTGACCATTCCGGGACAGGGGGCCAAGAGACCCAGTACTTC. It is translated as CASSDHSGTGGQETQYF.

The chain uses TRBV6-5 and TRBJ2-7, with 9 nucleotides matching TRBD1. This CDR3 has 17 amino acids. The V segment lost 4 bases and the J segment 2 bases; nucleotides outside the gene matches: 12. Per the germline V gene, CDR1 is MNHEY and CDR2 is SVGAGI. CDR3 sequence: CASSSLPRTGATYEQYF. For the CDR3, the DNA is TGTGCCAGCAGTTCACTCCCTCGGACAGGGGCGACCTACGAGCAGTACTTC.

The chain combines TRBV12-3 or TRBV12-4 with TRBJ2-7; perhaps TRBD1 as D (6 bases). This CDR3 region has 12 residues. V lost 4 bases, J lost 7 bases, and 11 bases lay in between. The CDR3 protein is CASSSTGGEQYF. CDR3 coding DNA: TGTGCCAGCAGTTCGACAGGTGGGGAGCAGTACTTC.

This clonotype was seen a handful of times. V is TRBV12-3 or TRBV12-4 and J is TRBJ1-2; D gene ambiguous. The CDR3 is 12 residues long. Trimming removed 1 base at V and 9 bases at J, with 9 bases between. The CDR3 region has the DNA TGTGCCAGCAGTTTAGATAGGATAAGCTACACCTTC. This encodes CASSLDRISYTF.

The chain combines TRBV4-2 with TRBJ2-1, with 10 bases identical to TRBD2. The CDR3 consists of 16 residues. V lost 4 bases and J lost 7; bases outside the gene matches: 10. CDR1 is LGHNA, CDR2 YNFKEQ, per germline. The CDR3 spells CASSPPGRLAGNEQFF. The CDR3 DNA follows: TGTGCCAGCAGCCCCCCGGGGAGACTAGCGGGTAATGAGCAGTTCTTC.

The rearrangement links TRBV20-1 to TRBJ1-5, with D tentatively TRBD1 (6 bases). V was pared by 6 bases and J by 4 bases, with 10 bases between. Germline assignment: CDR1 DFQATT and CDR2 SNEGSKA (reference sequence). The CDR3 covers 12 residues. Here the CDR3 DNA reads TGCAGTGCCACAGACAGGAATCAGCCCCAGCATTTT. Amino acid sequence: CSATDRNQPQHF.

This chain connects TRBV7-2 to TRBJ1-6; D is unresolved. CDR3 size: 15 residues. Germline CDR1 is SGHTA and CDR2 is FQGNSA. The germline V and J ends were trimmed by 1 base and 8 bases, with 12 bases remaining between them. The CDR3 sequence: CASSLGSSSYSPLHF. CDR3 DNA: TGTGCCAGCAGCTTAGGTAGCAGCAGCTATTCACCCCTCCACTTT.

The V gene is TRBV5-1, the J gene TRBJ2-3, with 10 bases aligning to TRBD2. CDR1 is SGHRS and CDR2 is YFSETQ in the germline V gene. The CDR3 consists of 17 residues. V lost 0 bases, J lost 1 base, and 5 bases stayed unmatched. The CDR3 here is CASSLEGTSAGTDTQYF. The CDR3 bases are TGCGCCAGCAGCTTGGAAGGGACTAGCGCGGGCACAGATACGCAGTATTTT.

The chain recombines TRBV12-3 or TRBV12-4 with TRBJ2-7; 8 bases fit TRBD1. V lost 4 bases, J lost 3 bases, and 8 bases stayed unmatched. The CDR3 is 15 amino acids. CDR3 DNA sequence: TGTGCCAGCAGTTCATGGACAGGGCTCGGCTACGAGCAGTACTTC. Protein sequence: CASSSWTGLGYEQYF.

This clonotype was counted only a few times. The V call is TRBV20-1, the J call TRBJ1-1; 8 bases are a match to TRBD1. Trimming at V came to 5 bases and at J to 6 bases, leaving 11 bases not matched to a gene. Germline lookup yields CDR1 DFQATT and CDR2 SNEGSKA (reference sequence). This CDR3 has 14 amino acids. As DNA, the CDR3 is TGCAGTGCTGTACTCAGGGGGCCGAGGGCTGAAGCTTTCTTT. Its protein product is CSAVLRGPRAEAFF.

This clonotype was observed a few times. This sequence joins TRBV27 and TRBJ2-5; 8 positions agree with TRBD2. Trimming took 0 bases from V and 10 from J; bases not matched to a gene: 7. This CDR3 region has 14 residues. Per the germline V gene, CDR1 is MNHEY and CDR2 is SMNVEV (reference sequence). The CDR3 bases are TGTGCCAGCAGTTTATCGCGGCTAGCGGGTCTCCAGTACTTC. It encodes CASSLSRLAGLQYF.

This clonotype was observed a few times. The V call is TRBV5-1, the J call TRBJ1-1, with a weak D call TRBD1 (6 bases). Germline CDR1 is SGHRS and CDR2 is YFSETQ. V dropped 7 bases and J dropped 4 bases, with 20 bases sitting between them. CDR3 size: 15 residues. The CDR3 region has the DNA TGCGCCAGCCTATCCAGGGGTAAGATGGGCACTGAAGCTTTCTTT. Translation: CASLSRGKMGTEAFF.

This clonotype was observed a few times. The V call is TRBV7-2, the J call TRBJ2-4, with D perhaps TRBD2 (6 bases). The length of the CDR3 is 12 residues. CDR1 is SGHTA and CDR2 is FQGNSA in the germline V gene. V was clipped by 3 bases and J by 9 bases, with 9 bases between them. In DNA, the CDR3 is TGTGCCAGCAGCTTGCAGGAGGGCATTCAGTACTTC. Its translation is CASSLQEGIQYF.

CDR3: CASSPHGGPYNEQFF. CDR3 in DNA: TGTGCCAGCAGCCCCCACGGGGGACCCTACAATGAGCAGTTCTTC. The rearrangement links TRBV7-3 to TRBJ2-1, with a weak D call TRBD2 (6 bases). The CDR3 spans 15 residues. Per the germline V gene, CDR1 is SGHTA and CDR2 is FQGTGA. The V end was cut by 5 bases, the J end by 2 bases, with 13 bases between.

This clonotype was detected a few times. V and J are TRBV5-5 and TRBJ2-7; 9 bases map to TRBD1. Trimming cost V 4 bases and J 2 bases; bases outside gene matches: 7. Germline loops: CDR1 SGHKS, CDR2 YYEKEE (reference sequence). This CDR3 spans 15 amino acids. The CDR3 sequence is CASSPFGTGPYEQYF. Here the CDR3 DNA reads TGTGCCAGCAGCCCCTTTGGGACAGGGCCCTACGAGCAGTACTTC.

The CDR3 sequence: CASSPMRVVSYEQYF. The CDR3 nucleotides are TGTGCCAGCAGTCCTATGAGGGTTGTCTCCTACGAGCAGTACTTC. The chain recombines TRBV6-2 or TRBV6-3 with TRBJ2-7; possibly TRBD2 for D (5 bases). This CDR3 contains 15 residues. Germline lookup yields CDR1 MNHEY and CDR2 SVGEGT. Trimming took 5 bases from V and 0 from J, leaving 14 bases between them.

This clonotype has at least ten counts. The gene calls are TRBV7-2 and TRBJ2-7; 7 bases are a match to TRBD1. V was pared by 2 bases and J by 4 bases, with 11 bases of the junction left unmatched. The CDR3 extends over 16 amino acids. The germline V gene encodes CDR1 SGHTA and CDR2 FQGNSA. The CDR3 region is CASSLQTGTRGYEQYF. In DNA, the CDR3 is TGTGCCAGCAGCTTACAGACAGGGACGCGTGGGTACGAGCAGTACTTC.

Points on this clonotype: Mismatch with germline at one junction end may stem from a read error. V is TRBV30 and J is TRBJ2-6; D is unclear. Germline V gene sequence: CDR1 GTSNPN, CDR2 SVGIG (reference sequence). The CDR3 sequence is 15 residues long. The CDR3 region is CAWSSGQPGANVLTF. DNA for the CDR3: TGTGCCTGGAGTTCTGGGCAACCTGGAGCCAACGTCCTGACTTTC.

The CDR3 spells CASRRRQGGEQFF. The CDR3, as DNA: TGTGCCAGTAGGAGACGACAGGGCGGTGAGCAGTTCTTC. This chain uses TRBV19 with TRBJ2-1; TRBD1 matches at 7 bases. There are 13 residues in the CDR3. CDR1 and CDR2 from the germline V gene are LNHDA and SQIVND (reference sequence). J lost 9 bases, V lost 6 bases, and 8 bases had no gene match.

The J gene is TRBJ1-1, the V gene TRBV10-3; D unresolved. V lost 3 bases and J lost 4, with 6 bases in between. The CDR3 runs to 12 residues. Germline loops: CDR1 ENHRY, CDR2 SYGVKD. CDR3 residues: CAISEIGTEAFF. CDR3 DNA: TGTGCCATCAGTGAAATCGGCACTGAAGCTTTCTTT.

This chain joins TRBV6-5 and TRBJ2-2, with 8 nucleotides matching TRBD2. Looked up from germline, CDR1 is MNHEY and CDR2 is SVGAGI. Trimming removed 6 bases from V and 5 bases from J; junction bases left unmatched: 11. CDR3 length: 16 amino acids. The CDR3 loop reads CASRIGGGGKTGELFF. In DNA, the CDR3 is TGTGCCAGCAGAATCGGGGGGGGAGGAAAAACCGGGGAGCTGTTTTTT.